This T cell receptor (beta chain) was obtained from a study of blood T cell repertoires in COVID-19. In the study overall: Sources were T cells, B-cell-depleted T cells, or PBMCs; the material itself was cDNA or gDNA.

V was clipped by 1 base and J by 5 bases, with 11 bases between them. The CDR3 is made up of 14 amino acids. Germline lookup yields CDR1 SGHTA and CDR2 FQGNSA. Original processing notes: From reference gene primer amplification, estimates of nucleated cell counts were derived. The assay was immunoSEQ multiplex PCR, and TCRdb's table has in-frame clones only and misses some. Clone size and the V and J calls come from that table; the DNA yielded D and trimming. The sample records tens of thousands of clones, roughly 83% being singletons. The chain has TRBV7-2 and TRBJ2-5; unclear D gene. The sequenced sample was peripheral blood. The clonotype was recovered from a man over 45 with active COVID-19. The CDR3 loop is CASSLVLYKETQYF. In DNA form, the CDR3 reads TGTGCCAGCAGCTTAGTACTATACAAGGAGACCCAGTACTTC.